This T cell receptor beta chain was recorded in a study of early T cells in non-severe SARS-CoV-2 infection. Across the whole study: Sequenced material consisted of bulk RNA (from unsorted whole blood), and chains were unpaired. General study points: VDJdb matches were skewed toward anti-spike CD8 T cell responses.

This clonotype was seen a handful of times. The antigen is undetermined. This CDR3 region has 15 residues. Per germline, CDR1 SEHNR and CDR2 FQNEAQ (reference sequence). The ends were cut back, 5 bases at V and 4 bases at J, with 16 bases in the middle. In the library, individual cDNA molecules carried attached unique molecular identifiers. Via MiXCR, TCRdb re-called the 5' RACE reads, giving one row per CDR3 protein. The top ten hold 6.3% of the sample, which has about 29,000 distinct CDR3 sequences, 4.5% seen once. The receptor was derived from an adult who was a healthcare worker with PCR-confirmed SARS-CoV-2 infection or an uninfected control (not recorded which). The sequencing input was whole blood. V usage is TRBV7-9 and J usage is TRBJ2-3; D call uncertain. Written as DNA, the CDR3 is TGTGCCAGCAGCCCCCGCGCTTTTACCTCAGATACGCAGTATTTT. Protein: CASSPRAFTSDTQYF.